This T cell receptor (beta chain) was found in a study of T cell responses to AZD1222 COVID-19 vaccine. CDR1 and CDR2 (germline): SQVTM, ANQGSEA. This CDR3 region has 14 residues. V lost 6 bases to trimming and J lost 8 bases; unmatched junction nucleotides: 13. Notes on this clone: Its antigen is still unknown.

Here immunoSEQ multiplex PCR was the method, and the copy in TCRdb shows in-frame clones only, minus some. The profile shows over 45,000 clones, around 85% of them singletons. General observations from the study: The CD4 TCRs associated with vaccination extended across spike and predominated at 160-218 and 743-854. Close to half of all spike-specific TCRs reportedly target regions of the variants that are unmutated.

The chain carries TRBV29-1 and TRBJ2-1; 7 bases line up with TRBD2. This specimen consisted of peripheral blood, obtained on day 0 of AZD1222 vaccination. The receptor comes from an adult in good health. CDR3 residues: CSVFYLRGNDEQFF. In DNA form, the CDR3 reads TGCAGCGTGTTTTATTTGCGGGGGAACGATGAGCAGTTCTTC.